This entry lists 24 T cell receptor beta chains sequenced from one sample in a study of cytomegalovirus exposure and HLA in healthy donors. The PCR ran on 60 Vbeta and 13 Jbeta primers. Some clones are missing from TCRdb's copy, which holds only in-frame ones; the method was immunoSEQ multiplex PCR. This table holds about 34,000 clones, roughly 82% found once. Source material: PBMCs. The receptors were gathered from a woman under 30 in good health and CMV-seropositive.

This chain connects TRBV4-2 to TRBJ2-7; 16 nucleotides line up with TRBD2. The V gene's germline CDR1 is LGHNA and CDR2 YNFKEQ. The length of the CDR3 is 18 residues. The J segment lost 6 bases and the V segment lost 6 bases, leaving 14 bases of the junction unmatched. The chain's CDR3 is CASSTGAGTSGGAFEQYF. The CDR3, as DNA: TGTGCCAGCAGTACCGGTGCCGGGACTAGCGGGGGGGCCTTCGAGCAGTACTTC.

The J gene is TRBJ1-1, the V gene TRBV5-5; possibly TRBD1 for D (5 bases). The V gene lost 1 base and the J gene lost 11 bases, with 9 bases spanning the gap. CDR3 length: 11 residues. Looked up from germline, CDR1 is SGHKS and CDR2 is YYEKEE (reference sequence). CDR3 sequence reads: CASSLQGTAFF. In DNA, the CDR3 is TGTGCCAGCAGCTTGCAGGGTACGGCTTTCTTT.

This clone has a handful of counts. This rearrangement joins TRBV2 to TRBJ1-5; 9 bases match TRBD1. From germline, CDR1 is SNHLY and CDR2 FYNNEI. Trimming cost V 6 bases and J 4 bases; bases outside gene matches: 7. The length of the CDR3 is 15 residues. CDR3 in DNA: TGTGCCAGCAGCTCCGACAGGGGGGGTAATCAGCCCCAGCATTTT. Encoded protein: CASSSDRGGNQPQHF.

The chain recombines TRBV6-1 with TRBJ2-1, with D maybe TRBD2 (5 bases). Germline CDR1 is MNHNS and CDR2 is SASEGT. The germline V and J ends were trimmed by 6 bases and 8 bases, with 14 bases remaining between them. CDR3 size: 13 residues. The CDR3 nucleotides are TGTGCCAGCAGCGCTACAGTGCGGGATGAGCAGTTCTTC. Translating it yields CASSATVRDEQFF.

This clone was detected only a few times. J is TRBJ2-3 and V is TRBV6-5; 9 nucleotides align to TRBD1. The germline V gene has CDR1 MNHEY and CDR2 SVGAGI. V lost 8 bases, J lost 2 bases, and 8 bases stayed unmatched. This CDR3 comprises 15 residues. The DNA for the CDR3 is TGTGCCAGCGGGGGGGGACAGGGAGCCACAGATACGCAGTATTTT. It yields the protein CASGGGQGATDTQYF.

This rearrangement joins TRBV7-2 to TRBJ2-1; 11 bases are a match to TRBD2. There are 18 residues in the CDR3. Losses at the gene ends were 1 base for V and 6 bases for J; bases not matched to a gene: 11. The germline V gene encodes CDR1 SGHTA and CDR2 FQGNSA. The CDR3 DNA reads TGTGCCAGCAGCTTAGGCCTAGCGGGAGGAAGGGCGCCCAATGAGCAGTTCTTC. Translating gives CASSLGLAGGRAPNEQFF.

The chain combines TRBV9 with TRBJ2-5; 11 nucleotides agree with TRBD2. V lost 2 bases to trimming and J lost 5 bases; unmatched junction nucleotides: 5. Germline-derived CDR1 and CDR2 are SGDLS and YYNGEE. This CDR3 region has 15 residues. The CDR3 sequence is CASSVSGGAPETQYF. CDR3 coding DNA: TGTGCCAGCAGCGTTAGCGGGGGGGCTCCGGAGACCCAGTACTTC.

This clone was seen a handful of times. This chain links TRBV6-5 with TRBJ1-1; D remains ambiguous. From germline, CDR1 is MNHEY and CDR2 SVGAGI. With 0 bases removed from V and 2 bases from J, the gap between germline ends came to 10 bases. The CDR3 totals 15 residues. The CDR3 spells CASSYSRGLNTEAFF. The CDR3 DNA follows: TGTGCCAGCAGTTACTCGAGAGGGCTTAACACTGAAGCTTTCTTT.

The V call is TRBV15, the J call TRBJ2-7; 10 nucleotides line up with TRBD1. CDR3 length equals 16 residues. With 3 bases clipped from V and 0 bases from J, the junction kept 5 bases outside the gene matches. Germline V gene lookup returns CDR1 LNHNV and CDR2 YYDKDF (reference sequence). CDR3 amino acids: CATSRTGGSFSYEQYF. The CDR3 DNA follows: TGTGCCACCAGCAGGACAGGGGGCTCGTTCTCCTACGAGCAGTACTTC.

The gene calls are TRBV4-1 and TRBJ2-2; possibly TRBD2 for D (5 bases). V shed 3 bases and J shed 8 bases, with 13 bases lying between them. The CDR3 has 14 amino acids. Looked up from germline, CDR1 is MGHRA and CDR2 is YSYEKL. CDR3 in DNA: TGCGCCAGCAGCCAGGACTCCTCATGGGGGGAGCTGTTTTTT. Protein product: CASSQDSSWGELFF.

The chain has TRBV15 and TRBJ2-1, with 9 bases aligning to TRBD2. This CDR3 contains 15 residues. CDR1 and CDR2 (germline): LNHNV, YYDKDF (reference sequence). V shed 4 bases and J 3 bases; nucleotides not matched to a gene: 4. Here the CDR3 reads CATSTKRGDYNEQFF. As DNA, the CDR3 is TGTGCCACCAGCACAAAGCGGGGGGACTACAATGAGCAGTTCTTC. Full variable domain (remainder filled in from reference TRBV15 and TRBJ2-1): DAMVIQNPRYQVTQFGKPVTLSCSQTLNHNVMYWYQQKSSQAPKLLFHYYDKDFNNEADTPDNFQSRRPNTSFCFLDIRSPGLGDTAMYLCATSTKRGDYNEQFFGPGTRLTVL.

The rearrangement joins TRBV19 to TRBJ2-1; 9 bases are a match to TRBD1. Trimming at V came to 5 bases and at J to 8 bases, leaving 4 bases not matched to a gene. Germline CDR1 LNHDA, CDR2 SQIVND (reference sequence). The CDR3 contains 13 residues. For the CDR3, the DNA is TGTGCCAGTAGTTCAGGACAGGGGTATGAGCAGTTCTTC. As protein: CASSSGQGYEQFF.

This chain joins TRBV5-4 and TRBJ2-5; TRBD2 matches 11 bases. The assigned J gene may be wrong: the sequence end matches TRBJ2-7 better. The CDR3 has 17 amino acids. Germline loops: CDR1 SGHNT, CDR2 YYREEE (reference sequence). This chain's CDR3 is CASSLGIAGGSSYEQYF. The CDR3 coding sequence is TGTGCCAGCAGCTTGGGGATAGCGGGAGGGAGCTCCTACGAGCAGTACTTC.

The rearrangement links TRBV28 to TRBJ1-2; no clear D gene. Germline CDR1 reads MDHEN; CDR2 reads SYDVKM. This CDR3 is built from 15 residues. V lost 6 bases and J lost 0, with 14 bases in between. This chain's CDR3 is CASSARAVTNYGYTF. The CDR3 region has the DNA TGTGCCAGCAGCGCGCGGGCAGTTACTAACTATGGCTACACCTTC.

This sequence joins TRBV19 and TRBJ2-5; TRBD2 matches at 10 bases. TRBJ2-7 explains the end of the DNA better; the J call may be wrong. The germline CDR1 and CDR2 sequences are LNHDA and SQIVND (reference sequence). The CDR3 extends over 18 amino acids. The CDR3 spells CASSIYPKGLASGYEQYF. The CDR3 bases are TGTGCCAGTAGTATATATCCTAAGGGACTAGCGAGCGGGTACGAGCAGTACTTC.

This clone was observed a few times. The chain recombines TRBV5-4 with TRBJ2-5; tentatively, D is TRBD1 (6 bases). The CDR3 has 13 residues. Germline CDR1 is SGHNT and CDR2 is YYREEE (reference sequence). V lost 4 bases and J 2 bases, leaving 9 bases between the germline ends. The CDR3 here is CASSNQGQETQYF. The CDR3 DNA follows: TGTGCCAGCAGCAACCAGGGGCAAGAGACCCAGTACTTC.

This chain joins TRBV18 and TRBJ2-5; D might be TRBD1 (6 bases). Germline CDR1 and CDR2: KGHSH and LQKENI. The CDR3 covers 15 residues. V lost 1 base and J 2 bases, leaving 11 bases between the germline ends. This CDR3 reads CASSPQTGYQETQYF. The CDR3 coding sequence is TGTGCCAGCTCACCACAGACAGGATATCAAGAGACCCAGTACTTC. The whole variable domain, filled in from reference TRBV18 and TRBJ2-5, reads NAGVMQNPRHLVRRRGQEARLRCSPMKGHSHVYWYRQLPEEGLKFMVYLQKENIIDESGMPKERFSAEFPKEGPSILRIQQVVRGDSAAYFCASSPQTGYQETQYFGPGTRLLVL.

This chain uses TRBV18 with TRBJ1-3; 11 nucleotides line up with TRBD1. The V gene's germline CDR1 is KGHSH and CDR2 LQKENI. The trim removed 4 bases at V and 0 bases at J, leaving 5 bases unmatched. The CDR3 runs to 17 residues. The DNA for the CDR3 is TGTGCCAGCTCACTCGGACAGGGGGCTTCCTCTGGAAACACCATATATTTT. It translates to CASSLGQGASSGNTIYF.

CDR3 nucleotide sequence: TGTGCCAGCAGCTGGTATGGACTAGCGCTCTCTCCTACCTACGAGCAGTACTTC. This gives the protein CASSWYGLALSPTYEQYF. The chain recombines TRBV11-2 with TRBJ2-7; 9 bases line up with TRBD2. Looked up from germline, CDR1 is SGHAT and CDR2 is FQNNGV. Trimming took 4 bases from V and 2 from J; bases not matched to a gene: 15. The CDR3 loop spans 18 amino acids.

The V call is TRBV29-1, the J call TRBJ2-7; weak D call: TRBD1 (5 bases). V lost 4 bases and J 2 bases, leaving 6 bases between the germline ends. Per germline, CDR1 SQVTM and CDR2 ANQGSEA. The CDR3 length is 11 residues. The chain's CDR3 is CSVGQTYEQYF. The CDR3 region has the DNA TGCAGCGTTGGACAGACCTACGAGCAGTACTTC.

The chain's CDR3 is CASSSAGSSYEQYF. CDR3 in DNA: TGTGCCAGTAGTAGCGCAGGATCCTCCTACGAGCAGTACTTC. This chain connects TRBV19 to TRBJ2-7; D is undetermined. V was shortened by 4 bases and J by 0 bases, with 10 bases between the two germline ends. The CDR3 runs to 14 residues. Germline assignment: CDR1 LNHDA and CDR2 SQIVND (reference sequence).

This clone was picked up one time. This chain links TRBV19 with TRBJ2-7; 9 bases fit TRBD2. The CDR3 is 14 amino acids. J lost 7 bases, V lost 3 bases, and 7 bases had no gene match. Germline V gene lookup returns CDR1 LNHDA and CDR2 SQIVND (reference sequence). The CDR3 here is CASSMGLARYEQYF. The CDR3 coding sequence is TGTGCCAGTAGTATGGGACTAGCCCGGTATGAGCAGTACTTC.

V gene TRBV7-9 combines with J gene TRBJ2-7; a possible D gene is TRBD2 (5 bases). The CDR3 has 16 amino acids. Germline CDR1 is SEHNR and CDR2 is FQNEAQ (reference sequence). Trimming shortened V by 5 bases and J by 7 bases, and 24 bases separated the two germline ends. CDR3 amino acids: CASSGGGWTEPFEQYF. The CDR3 bases are TGTGCCAGCAGCGGAGGCGGGTGGACCGAGCCCTTTGAGCAGTACTTC.

The chain employs TRBV30 and TRBJ2-2; the D gene is possibly TRBD2 (5 bases). Looked up from germline, CDR1 is GTSNPN and CDR2 is SVGIG (reference sequence). Trimming stripped 0 bases from V and 9 bases from J, with 11 bases between. The CDR3 contains 13 residues. The CDR3 region is CAWSVSLARELFF. For the CDR3, the DNA is TGTGCCTGGAGTGTAAGTCTAGCCAGGGAGCTGTTTTTT.